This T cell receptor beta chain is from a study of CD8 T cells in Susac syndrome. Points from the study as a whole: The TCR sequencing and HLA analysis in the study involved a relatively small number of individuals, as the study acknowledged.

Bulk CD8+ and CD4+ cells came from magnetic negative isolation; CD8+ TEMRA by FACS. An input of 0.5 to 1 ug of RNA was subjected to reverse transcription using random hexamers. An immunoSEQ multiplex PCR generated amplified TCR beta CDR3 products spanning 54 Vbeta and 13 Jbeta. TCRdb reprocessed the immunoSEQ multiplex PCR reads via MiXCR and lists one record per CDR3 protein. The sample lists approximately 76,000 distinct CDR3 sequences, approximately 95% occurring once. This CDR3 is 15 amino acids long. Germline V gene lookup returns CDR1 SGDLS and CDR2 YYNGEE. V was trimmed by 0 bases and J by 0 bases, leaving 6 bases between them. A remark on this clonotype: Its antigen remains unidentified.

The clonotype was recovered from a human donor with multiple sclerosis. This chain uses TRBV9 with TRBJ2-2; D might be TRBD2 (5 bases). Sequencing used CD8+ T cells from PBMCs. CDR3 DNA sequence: TGTGCCAGCAGCGTAGATAGCGCGAACACCGGGGAGCTGTTTTTT. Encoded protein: CASSVDSANTGELFF. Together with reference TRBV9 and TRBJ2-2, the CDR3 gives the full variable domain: DSGVTQTPKHLITATGQRVTLRCSPRSGDLSVYWYQQSLDQGLQFLIQYYNGEERAKGNILERFSAQQFPDLHSELNLSSLELGDSALYFCASSVDSANTGELFFGEGSRLTVL.